This T cell receptor beta chain was documented in a study of T-cell memory formation after mild COVID-19. Germline assignment: CDR1 KGHDR and CDR2 SFDVKD. V shed 5 bases, J shed 10 bases, and the junction held 9 bases outside the gene matches. CDR3 length: 13 amino acids. Regarding the study as a whole: While clones contracting from day 15 to 85 were balanced between CD4 and CD8, later expanders leaned CD4+.

This clonotype was observed a single time. What it binds is unknown. MiXCR, run by TCRdb on the 5' RACE reads, gives a single entry per CDR3 protein. In the table there are hundreds of thousands of distinct CDR3 sequences, roughly 25% of which are singletons. The V and J genes are TRBV24-1 and TRBJ1-1; 7 bases are a match to TRBD1. The origin of this receptor is an adult woman who had mild COVID-19 (a few samples of this study predate the infection). Cell type and time point are not known. The sequencing sample was made of PBMCs or a T cell subset sorted from them (not recorded which). CDR3 nucleotide sequence: TGTGCCACCAGTGCTTCGACAGGGTCTGGAGCTTTCTTT. This codes for CATSASTGSGAFF.